The TCR beta chain described here comes from a study of CD8 T cells in ankylosing spondylitis (dated by TCRdb to about 2017). Broadly, across the study: T cell receptor beta repertoires were profiled in healthy donors and ankylosing spondylitis patients so that disease-linked TCR variants could be found. The full study cohort comprised approximately 23 ankylosing spondylitis patients and roughly 110 healthy donors. Peripheral blood samples were taken, and synovial fluid was additionally collected from ankylosing spondylitis patients.

Sequenced using an Illumina HiSeq 2500. Quantitative 5'-RACE with molecular barcodes was used to prepare TCR beta libraries. The original methods were these. A new computational method, built on a probabilistic model of VDJ rearrangement, was used to identify disease-linked TCR variants. TCRdb handled the public reads itself, with Q25 trimming in fastp and clone calling in MiXCR, and kept productive beta chains. CDR3 protein sequences are deduplicated, and each keeps its most common genes and DNA. These V and J calls originate from TCRdb's pipeline instead of the authors' own analysis. Within this sample are hundreds of thousands of distinct CDR3 sequences, with 12% of them counted one time only. Roughly 0.51% of the sample comes from the top ten. This clonotype was detected a few times. Which antigen it targets is not known. No clone much larger than this one lies a single base away; base qualities are absent.

CDR1 LGHNA and CDR2 YNFKEQ were looked up in the germline V gene. V drops 4 bases and J drops 11 bases, leaving 17 bases in between. The CDR3 measures 14 amino acids from cysteine to phenylalanine. Just CDR3 DNA is preserved here, 42 bases in frame from base 1. Findings and caveats that apply to the study as a whole: According to the report, matched synovial fluid samples from ankylosing spondylitis patients were significantly enriched for the disease-linked clones. Blood from ankylosing spondylitis patients appeared to be characterized by a TCR beta motif composed of about eight highly homologous amino acid variants. A CD8+ phenotype was shown by the disease-linked clones, which were found at relatively low frequencies in peripheral blood. Some TCR beta motif variants had previously been reported in synovial fluid and blood of reactive arthritis patients, which suggested common disease-initiation mechanisms.

This receptor chain uses TRBV4-2 and TRBJ2-2, with a tentative D gene TRBD1 over 5 matching bases. Sequencing input: blood, either unsorted or a sorted T cell fraction (not recorded which). The sequence derives from a male donor with ankylosing spondylitis. The nucleotide sequence is given as TGTGCCAGCAGCCCACCCAGGGCCCCTTTTGAGCTGTTTTTT. This gives the protein CASSPPRAPFELFF.